The 15 T cell receptor beta chains below come from one sample, sequenced in a study of blood T cell repertoires in COVID-19. TCRdb's copy holds only in-frame clones and misses some; the assay was immunoSEQ multiplex PCR. The sample shows tens of thousands of clones, roughly 71% of them seen only once. Sequenced: peripheral blood. The receptors originated from a man aged 55 to 70 with COVID-19, enrolled during active disease.

The chain carries TRBV7-3 and TRBJ2-3, with 12 nucleotides matching TRBD2. The CDR3 totals 16 residues. Germline V gene lookup returns CDR1 SGHTA and CDR2 FQGTGA. V shed 5 bases, J shed 5 bases, and the junction held 8 bases outside the gene matches. The CDR3 region has the DNA TGTGCCAGCAGCCCCCAGCCGGGACTAGCGGGAGATACGCAGTATTTT. It is translated as CASSPQPGLAGDTQYF.

The chain is built from TRBV12-5 and TRBJ1-1, with D perhaps matching TRBD1 (5 bases). Germline loops: CDR1 LGHNT, CDR2 FRNRAP. The CDR3 consists of 15 residues. The ends were cut back, 4 bases at V and 0 bases at J, with 12 bases in the middle. The CDR3 here is CASGSGDWMNTEAFF. As DNA, the CDR3 is TGTGCTAGTGGTTCCGGGGACTGGATGAACACTGAAGCTTTCTTT.

This rearrangement joins TRBV30 to TRBJ1-2; D might be TRBD1 (5 bases). Germline assignment: CDR1 GTSNPN and CDR2 SVGIG (reference sequence). The CDR3 has 13 residues. V was clipped by 3 bases and J by 3 bases, with 11 bases between them. The chain's CDR3 is CAWSQRQYYGYTF. Written as DNA, the CDR3 is TGTGCCTGGAGCCAGAGACAGTACTATGGCTACACCTTC.

The chain links TRBV4-1 to TRBJ1-3; no clear D gene. Germline assignment: CDR1 MGHRA and CDR2 YSYEKL. Trimming stripped 0 bases from V and 1 base from J, with 10 bases between. CDR3 length: 16 residues. CDR3 amino acids: CASSQDWPPSGNTIYF. In DNA form, the CDR3 reads TGCGCCAGCAGCCAAGATTGGCCACCTTCTGGAAACACCATATATTTT.

The V gene is TRBV6-5, the J gene TRBJ2-3; D gene uncertain. The CDR3 consists of 14 residues. Trimming pared 7 bases from V and 3 bases from J, leaving 14 bases between. Per germline, CDR1 MNHEY and CDR2 SVGAGI. CDR3 bases: TGTGCCAGCATGTTGACAACCGTTACAGATACGCAGTATTTT. This encodes CASMLTTVTDTQYF.

This clone showed up just a few times. The genes are TRBV6-4 and TRBJ2-7, with D possibly being TRBD1 (6 bases). Germline V gene lookup returns CDR1 MRHNA and CDR2 SNTAGT. The CDR3 is made up of 14 amino acids. Trimming stripped 2 bases from V and 3 bases from J, with 11 bases between. The CDR3 DNA follows: TGTGCCAGCAGTGACGTAGGACAGATCTACGAGCAGTACTTC. It specifies CASSDVGQIYEQYF.

This chain joins TRBV7-9 and TRBJ1-4, with D possibly being TRBD1 (5 bases). Germline CDR1 is SEHNR and CDR2 is FQNEAQ (reference sequence). Between the trimmed V and J ends, which lost 8 bases and 0 bases, there was a span of 13 bases. The CDR3 runs 15 residues. The CDR3 loop is CASGRGGATNEKLFF. Here the CDR3 DNA reads TGTGCCAGCGGCCGGGGGGGAGCAACTAATGAAAAACTGTTTTTT. Variable domain in full (rest from reference TRBV7-9 and TRBJ1-4): DTGVSQNPRHKITKRGQNVTFRCDPISEHNRLYWYRQTLGQGPEFLTYFQNEAQLEKSRLLSDRFSAERPKGSFSTLEIQRTEQGDSAMYLCASGRGGATNEKLFFGSGTQLSVL.

The V call is TRBV6-5, the J call TRBJ1-2; D gene uncertain. From germline, CDR1 is MNHEY and CDR2 SVGAGI. Trimming pared 0 bases from V and 4 bases from J, leaving 9 bases between. There are 14 residues in the CDR3. CDR3 DNA: TGTGCCAGCAGTTACTCAGACGGACTCTATGGCTACACCTTC. Its translation is CASSYSDGLYGYTF.

The chain recombines TRBV11-2 with TRBJ1-1; 10 bases fit TRBD1. The V gene's germline CDR1 is SGHAT and CDR2 FQNNGV. The CDR3 runs to 15 residues. V lost 6 bases and J lost 4; bases outside the gene matches: 8. The CDR3 loop reads CASRRPGQGTTEAFF. The CDR3 DNA is TGTGCCAGCAGGAGGCCGGGACAGGGGACCACTGAAGCTTTCTTT.

The chain links TRBV7-3 to TRBJ2-1, with 11 bases identical to TRBD2. Germline values: CDR1 SGHTA, CDR2 FQGTGA. V shed 6 bases and J 10 bases; nucleotides not matched to a gene: 11. The CDR3 spans 15 residues. CDR3 coding DNA: TGTGCCAGCAGTCACAGGGTGACTAGCGGGGACGAGCAGTTCTTC. Translating it yields CASSHRVTSGDEQFF.

This clone was observed a handful of times. The gene calls are TRBV12-3 or TRBV12-4 and TRBJ2-5, with D possibly being TRBD1 (5 bases). V was cut by 2 bases and J by 4 bases, with 5 bases left in between. The CDR3 has 12 residues. The CDR3 nucleotides read TGTGCCAGCAGTTTACAGGGAGAGACCCAGTACTTC. This encodes CASSLQGETQYF.

This chain connects TRBV19 to TRBJ1-2, with 8 positions matching TRBD1. V gave up 4 bases and J gave up 1 base; unmatched junction bases: 11. The germline CDR1 and CDR2 sequences are LNHDA and SQIVND (reference sequence). The CDR3 length is 17 residues. The chain's CDR3 is CASSTGQGWGGNYGYTF. The CDR3 nucleotides are TGTGCCAGTAGTACCGGACAGGGCTGGGGTGGTAACTATGGCTACACCTTC.

This chain links TRBV19 with TRBJ2-3, with TRBD2 as a possible D gene (5 bases). The CDR3 totals 13 residues. CDR1 is LNHDA, CDR2 SQIVND, per germline (reference sequence). The germline V and J ends were trimmed by 4 bases and 4 bases, with 9 bases remaining between them. Written as DNA, the CDR3 is TGTGCCAGTAGTAATCGACTATCAGATACGCAGTATTTT. Amino acids: CASSNRLSDTQYF.

The chain has TRBV7-9 and TRBJ2-7; D is perhaps TRBD1 (6 bases). This CDR3 spans 14 amino acids. V lost 4 bases to trimming and J lost 6 bases, with 16 bases between them. Germline lookup yields CDR1 SEHNR and CDR2 FQNEAQ (reference sequence). The CDR3 coding sequence is TGTGCCAGCAGCTCGACAGGTTCCTTTGCCGAGCAGTACTTC. The encoded protein is CASSSTGSFAEQYF.

The chain joins TRBV7-3 to TRBJ2-3, with TRBD1 matching 7 bases. Germline CDR1 is SGHTA and CDR2 is FQGTGA. V shed 5 bases, J shed 2 bases, and the junction held 7 bases outside the gene matches. This CDR3 region has 15 residues. This CDR3 is CASSPRDRHTDTQYF. Written as DNA, the CDR3 is TGTGCCAGCAGCCCTCGGGACAGACACACAGATACGCAGTATTTT. Full variable domain (remainder filled in from reference TRBV7-3 and TRBJ2-3): GAGVSQTPSNKVTEKGKYVELRCDPISGHTALYWYRQSLGQGPEFLIYFQGTGAADDSGLPNDRFFAVRPEGSVSTLKIQRTERGDSAVYLCASSPRDRHTDTQYFGPGTRLTVL.